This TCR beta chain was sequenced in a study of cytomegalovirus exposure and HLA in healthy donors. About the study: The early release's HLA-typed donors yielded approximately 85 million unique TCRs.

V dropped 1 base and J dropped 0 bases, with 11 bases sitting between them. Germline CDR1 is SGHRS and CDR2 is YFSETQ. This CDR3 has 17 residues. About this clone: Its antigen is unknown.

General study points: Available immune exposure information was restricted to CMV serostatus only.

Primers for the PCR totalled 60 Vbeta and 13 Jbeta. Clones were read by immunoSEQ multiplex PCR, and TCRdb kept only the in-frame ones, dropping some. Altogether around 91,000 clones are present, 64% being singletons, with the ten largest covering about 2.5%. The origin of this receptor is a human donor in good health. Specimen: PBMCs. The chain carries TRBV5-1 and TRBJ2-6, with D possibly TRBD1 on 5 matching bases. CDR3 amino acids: CASSLRGVPSGANVLTF. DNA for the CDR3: TGCGCCAGCAGCTTGAGGGGCGTCCCCTCTGGGGCCAACGTCCTGACTTTC.